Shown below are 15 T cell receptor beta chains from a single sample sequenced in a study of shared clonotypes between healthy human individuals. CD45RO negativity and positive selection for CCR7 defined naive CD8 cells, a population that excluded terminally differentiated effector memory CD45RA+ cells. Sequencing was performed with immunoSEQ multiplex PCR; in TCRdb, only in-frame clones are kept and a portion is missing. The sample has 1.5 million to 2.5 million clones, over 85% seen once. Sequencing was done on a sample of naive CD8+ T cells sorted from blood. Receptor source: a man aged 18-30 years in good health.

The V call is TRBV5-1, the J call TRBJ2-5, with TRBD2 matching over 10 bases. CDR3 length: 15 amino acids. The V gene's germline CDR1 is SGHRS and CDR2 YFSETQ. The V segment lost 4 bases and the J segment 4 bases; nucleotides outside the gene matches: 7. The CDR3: CASSLTSGPRETQYF. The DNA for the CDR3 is TGCGCCAGCAGCCTGACTAGCGGGCCAAGAGAGACCCAGTACTTC.

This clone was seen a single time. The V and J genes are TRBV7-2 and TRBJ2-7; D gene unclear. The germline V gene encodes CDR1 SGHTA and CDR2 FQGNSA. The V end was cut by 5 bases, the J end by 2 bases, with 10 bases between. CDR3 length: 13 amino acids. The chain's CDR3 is CASSPWVTYEQYF. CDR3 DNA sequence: TGTGCCAGCAGCCCCTGGGTGACCTACGAGCAGTACTTC.

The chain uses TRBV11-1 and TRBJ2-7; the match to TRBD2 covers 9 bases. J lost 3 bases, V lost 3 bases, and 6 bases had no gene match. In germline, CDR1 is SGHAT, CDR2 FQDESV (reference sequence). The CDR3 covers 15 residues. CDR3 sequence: CASSLLAGQIYEQYF. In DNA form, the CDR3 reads TGTGCCAGCAGCTTGCTAGCGGGGCAGATCTACGAGCAGTACTTC.

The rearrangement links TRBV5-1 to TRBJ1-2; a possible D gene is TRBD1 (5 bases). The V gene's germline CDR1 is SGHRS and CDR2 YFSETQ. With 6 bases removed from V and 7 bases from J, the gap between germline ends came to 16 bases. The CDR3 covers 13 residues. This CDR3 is CASTLGGEAGYTF. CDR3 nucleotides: TGCGCCAGCACCCTCGGGGGGGAAGCTGGCTACACCTTC.

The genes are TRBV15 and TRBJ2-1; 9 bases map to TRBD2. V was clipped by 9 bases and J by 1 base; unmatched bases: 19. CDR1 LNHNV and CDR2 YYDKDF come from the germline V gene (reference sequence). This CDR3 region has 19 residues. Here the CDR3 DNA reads TGTGCCACTCGAGCTTGGCTAGCGGGACCTGTCGTATCCTACAATGAGCAGTTCTTC. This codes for CATRAWLAGPVVSYNEQFF.

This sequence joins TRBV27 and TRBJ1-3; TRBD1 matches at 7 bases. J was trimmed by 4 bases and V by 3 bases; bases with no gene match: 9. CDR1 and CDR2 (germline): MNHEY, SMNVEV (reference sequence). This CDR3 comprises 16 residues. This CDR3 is CASSLTGWTRGNTIYF. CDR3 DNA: TGTGCCAGCAGTTTGACAGGGTGGACGCGGGGAAACACCATATATTTT.

CDR3 region: CASNRRGSDGYEQYF. In DNA, the CDR3 is TGTGCCAGCAATCGGAGGGGCAGTGACGGCTACGAGCAGTACTTC. The chain carries TRBV6-1 and TRBJ2-7, with D maybe TRBD2 (6 bases). This CDR3 contains 15 residues. Germline CDR1 reads MNHNS; CDR2 reads SASEGT. V dropped 7 bases and J dropped 3 bases, with 19 bases sitting between them.

CDR3 residues: CAWSAARANTGELFF. The CDR3, as DNA: TGTGCCTGGAGCGCCGCCAGGGCGAACACCGGGGAGCTGTTTTTT. The chain has TRBV30 and TRBJ2-2; D possibly corresponds to TRBD1 (5 bases). This CDR3 comprises 15 residues. CDR1 and CDR2 (germline): GTSNPN, SVGIG (reference sequence). V was clipped by 3 bases and J by 0 bases, with 11 bases between them.

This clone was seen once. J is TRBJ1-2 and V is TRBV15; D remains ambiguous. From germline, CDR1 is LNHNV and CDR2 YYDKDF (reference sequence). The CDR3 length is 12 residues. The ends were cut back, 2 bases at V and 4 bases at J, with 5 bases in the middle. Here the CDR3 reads CATSRKGYGYTF. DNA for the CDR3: TGTGCCACCAGCAGAAAGGGCTATGGCTACACCTTC.

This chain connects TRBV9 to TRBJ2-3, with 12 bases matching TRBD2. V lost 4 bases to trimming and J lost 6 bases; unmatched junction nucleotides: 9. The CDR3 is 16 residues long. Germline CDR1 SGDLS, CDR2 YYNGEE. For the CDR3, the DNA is TGTGCCAGCAGCCCGAGCGGGCTAGCGGGGGGGGATACGCAGTATTTT. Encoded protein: CASSPSGLAGGDTQYF.

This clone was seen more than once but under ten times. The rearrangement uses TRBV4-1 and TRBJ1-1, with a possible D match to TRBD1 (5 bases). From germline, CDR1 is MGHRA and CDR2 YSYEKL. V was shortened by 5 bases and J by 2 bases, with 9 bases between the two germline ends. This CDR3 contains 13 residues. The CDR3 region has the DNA TGCGCCAGCAGCGACAGAGTAAACACTGAAGCTTTCTTT. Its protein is CASSDRVNTEAFF.

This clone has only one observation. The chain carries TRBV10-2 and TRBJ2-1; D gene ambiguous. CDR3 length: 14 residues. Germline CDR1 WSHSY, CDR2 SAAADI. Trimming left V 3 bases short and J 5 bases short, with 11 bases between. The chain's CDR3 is CASSDFLGDNEQFF. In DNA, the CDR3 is TGCGCCAGCAGTGATTTCTTAGGTGACAATGAGCAGTTCTTC.

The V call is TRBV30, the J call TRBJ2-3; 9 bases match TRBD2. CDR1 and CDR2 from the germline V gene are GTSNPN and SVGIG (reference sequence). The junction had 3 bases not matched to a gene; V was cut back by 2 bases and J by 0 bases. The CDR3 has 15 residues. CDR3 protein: CAWSFTSGSTDTQYF. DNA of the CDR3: TGTGCCTGGAGTTTTACTAGCGGGAGCACAGATACGCAGTATTTT. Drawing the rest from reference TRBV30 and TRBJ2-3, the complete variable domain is SQTIHQWPATLVQPVGSPLSLECTVEGTSNPNLYWYRQAAGRGLQLLFYSVGIGQISSEVPQNLSASRPQDRQFILSSKKLLLSDSGFYLCAWSFTSGSTDTQYFGPGTRLTVL.

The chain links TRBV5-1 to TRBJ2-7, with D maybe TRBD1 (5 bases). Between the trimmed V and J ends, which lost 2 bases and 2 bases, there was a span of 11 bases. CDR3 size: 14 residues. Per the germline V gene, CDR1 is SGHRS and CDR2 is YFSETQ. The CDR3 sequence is CASSFGHLAYEQYF. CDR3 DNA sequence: TGCGCCAGCAGCTTCGGACACCTCGCCTACGAGCAGTACTTC.

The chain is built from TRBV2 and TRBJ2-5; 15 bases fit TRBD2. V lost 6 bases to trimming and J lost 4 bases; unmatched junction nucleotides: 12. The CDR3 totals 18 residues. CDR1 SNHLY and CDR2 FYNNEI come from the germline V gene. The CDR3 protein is CASSGPGLAGGGVETQYF. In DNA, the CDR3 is TGTGCCAGCAGCGGGCCGGGACTAGCGGGAGGAGGGGTAGAGACCCAGTACTTC.